Below, 29 T cell receptor beta chains from the same sample are listed, as sequenced in a study of breast tumors, draining lymph nodes, adjacent tissues. The lymph nodes were axillary draining lymph nodes from breast cancer patients. TCRdb fed the multiplex PCR reads into MiXCR, producing one record per CDR3 protein. The sample lists approximately 210,000 distinct CDR3 sequences; about 30% were seen once. The material sequenced was axillary lymph node tissue. The source of these receptors is a female donor with breast cancer. Some clones in this sample may be carry-over from other donors' samples.

This clonotype was observed many times. V gene TRBV6-6 combines with J gene TRBJ2-1; no firm D call. V was clipped by 7 bases and J by 1 base, with 5 bases between them. The germline CDR1 and CDR2 sequences are MNHNY and SVGAGI (reference sequence). This CDR3 has 12 residues. CDR3 bases: TGTGCCAGCACCCGGTCCTACAATGAGCAGTTCTTC. Translation: CASTRSYNEQFF.

As concerns this clonotype: The junction departs from germline at one end; a sequencing error may be responsible. The V gene is TRBV20-1, the J gene TRBJ2-3, with 8 bases aligning to TRBD1. Germline-derived CDR1 and CDR2 are DFQATT and SNEGSKA (reference sequence). The CDR3 extends over 11 amino acids. The CDR3 DNA reads as TGCAGTGCTCAGGGGACAGGTACGCAGTATTTC. Encoded protein: CSAQGTGTQYF.

This clonotype has a count of ten or more. The CDR3 protein is CASSLVGDWENTGELFF. The CDR3 coding sequence is TGTGCCAGCAGCTTAGTGGGGGACTGGGAGAACACCGGGGAGCTGTTTTTT. This rearrangement joins TRBV7-8 to TRBJ2-2; the D gene is possibly TRBD2 (6 bases). The CDR3 is 17 residues long. V lost 1 base and J 1 base, leaving 13 bases between the germline ends. From germline, CDR1 is SGHVS and CDR2 FQNEAQ.

This rearrangement joins TRBV20-1 to TRBJ2-7; D is undetermined. The V end was cut by 5 bases, the J end by 6 bases, with 20 bases between. The CDR3 has 14 residues. Germline V CDR1 and CDR2: DFQATT, SNEGSKA (reference sequence). CDR3 in amino acids: CSAGPQFSPSEQYF. The CDR3 DNA is TGCAGTGCTGGGCCCCAATTTTCCCCCTCCGAGCAGTACTTC.

The table lists this clonotype with many counts. The rearrangement links TRBV5-1 to TRBJ2-5, with 7 positions matching TRBD1. Unmatched junction bases numbered 11, after V lost 4 bases and J lost 5 bases. From germline, CDR1 is SGHRS and CDR2 YFSETQ. This CDR3 spans 15 amino acids. DNA of the CDR3: TGCGCCAGCAGCACAGGGACAGTTCAGGGGGAGACCCAGTACTTC. This encodes CASSTGTVQGETQYF.

As to this clonotype: A much larger clone sits a single nucleotide away, making a read error possible. J is TRBJ2-2 and V is TRBV6-6, with D perhaps being TRBD1 or TRBD2 (5 bases each). Trimming cost V 2 bases and J 5 bases, with 6 bases left between them. Germline assignment: CDR1 MNHNY and CDR2 SVGAGI (reference sequence). The CDR3 sequence is 13 residues long. The CDR3 loop is CASSYGGTGELFF. Written as DNA, the CDR3 is TGTGCCAGCAGTTACGGGGGAACCGGGGAGCTGTTTTTT.

The genes are TRBV7-6 and TRBJ2-1; perhaps TRBD2 as D (6 bases). CDR3 length equals 16 residues. From germline, CDR1 is SGHVS and CDR2 FNYEAQ. Trimming took off 1 base at V and 4 bases at J, with 14 bases between the two ends. The CDR3 spells CASSLGPGTSYNEQFF. The CDR3 DNA reads as TGTGCCAGCAGCTTAGGGCCCGGGACTTCTTACAATGAGCAGTTCTTC.

The chain combines TRBV7-8 with TRBJ2-7, with 8 bases aligning to TRBD2. This CDR3 comprises 16 residues. The V and J ends lost 1 base and 2 bases, in that order; junction bases with no gene match: 7. Germline V gene data show CDR1 as SGHVS and CDR2 as FQNEAQ. CDR3 DNA sequence: TGTGCCAGCAGCTTAGGGGTGGCTAGCGGGCCCTACGAGCAGTACTTC. This translates into CASSLGVASGPYEQYF.

This clonotype was detected many times. The J gene is TRBJ1-1, the V gene TRBV2; D ambiguous. CDR3 size: 15 residues. Trimming took 7 bases from V and 1 from J, leaving 16 bases between them. Germline V gene lookup returns CDR1 SNHLY and CDR2 FYNNEI. The CDR3: CASIGRIQRNTEAFF. CDR3 coding DNA: TGTGCCAGCATCGGACGAATCCAGAGGAACACTGAAGCTTTCTTT.

The chain combines TRBV6-5 with TRBJ1-2, with 9 nucleotides matching TRBD1. Germline V CDR1 and CDR2: MNHEY, SVGAGI. The CDR3 is 15 residues long. After removal of 6 bases from V and 12 bases from J, the junction contained 17 bases not matched to a gene. The CDR3 DNA is TGTGCCAGCAGAGGGACAGGGAAAAATCTGGCTGGAAACACCTTC. Translation: CASRGTGKNLAGNTF.

The sample holds many counts of this clonotype. This rearrangement joins TRBV5-1 to TRBJ2-7, with 9 bases identical to TRBD2. Per germline, CDR1 SGHRS and CDR2 YFSETQ. CDR3 length equals 16 residues. V was pared by 4 bases and J by 0 bases, with 8 bases of the junction left unmatched. DNA for the CDR3: TGCGCCAGCAGCCCACATCTAGCGGGGAGCTCCTACGAGCAGTACTTC. Amino acid sequence: CASSPHLAGSSYEQYF. The entire variable domain, with the rest obtained from reference TRBV5-1 and TRBJ2-7, is as follows: KAGVTQTPRYLIKTRGQQVTLSCSPISGHRSVSWYQQTPGQGLQFLFEYFSETQRNKGNFPGRFSGRQFSNSRSEMNVSTLELGDSALYLCASSPHLAGSSYEQYFGPGTRLTVT.

This clonotype has at least ten counts. Without the conserved terminal phenylalanine or tryptophan, this CDR3 likely stems from a read error. This chain connects TRBV7-2 to TRBJ1-2; 9 bases map to TRBD1. This CDR3 has 13 amino acids. J was trimmed by 7 bases and V by 5 bases; bases with no gene match: 5. The germline gives CDR1 SGHTA, CDR2 FQGNSA. DNA for the CDR3: TGTGCCAGCAGCCCAGGGACAGGGACTGGCTACACCTCC. It yields the protein CASSPGTGTGYTS.

This clonotype was counted at least ten times. J is TRBJ1-2 and V is TRBV29-1, with no clear D. The CDR3 covers 12 residues. V gave up 2 bases and J gave up 4 bases, with 8 bases separating them. CDR1 is SQVTM and CDR2 is ANQGSEA in the germline V gene. DNA of the CDR3: TGCAGCGTTGAATTGCCCATCTATGGCTACACCTTC. Translating gives CSVELPIYGYTF.

A word on this clonotype: Compared with germline, one end of the junction differs, possibly owing to a read error. V is TRBV2 and J is TRBJ1-2; 9 nucleotides agree with TRBD1. Germline V gene data show CDR1 as SNHLY and CDR2 as FYNNEI. The CDR3 totals 15 residues. The CDR3 sequence: CASRGRGTGLYGYTF. CDR3 nucleotides: TGTGCCAGCAGAGGCAGGGGGACAGGGCTCTATGGTTACACCTTC.

This clonotype came up many times. A clone one base away is much larger, so this may be a read error. The chain couples TRBV11-2 to TRBJ2-7, with a possible D match to TRBD1 (6 bases). The CDR3 runs 13 residues. Germline lookup yields CDR1 SGHAT and CDR2 FQNNGV. V was cut by 5 bases and J by 6 bases, with 14 bases left in between. The CDR3 reads CASSSGQTSEQYF. In DNA form, the CDR3 reads TGTGCCAGCAGCAGCGGACAGACCTCCGAGCAGTACTTC.

This clonotype was found many times. The chain has TRBV20-1 and TRBJ1-2; TRBD1 matches at 7 bases. V gave up 0 bases and J gave up 6 bases; unmatched junction bases: 4. The CDR3 totals 13 residues. CDR1 and CDR2 (germline): DFQATT, SNEGSKA (reference sequence). CDR3: CSARDRGGNGYTF. CDR3 DNA: TGCAGTGCTAGAGACAGGGGGGGCAATGGCTACACCTTC.

In its sample, this clonotype was seen many times. The chain uses TRBV2 and TRBJ2-7; D ambiguous. CDR1 is SNHLY, CDR2 FYNNEI, per germline. Trimming shortened V by 8 bases and J by 2 bases, and 13 bases separated the two germline ends. The CDR3 covers 13 residues. The CDR3 bases are TGTGCCAGCTGTGGAGTACTCACCTACGAGCAGTACTTC. This encodes CASCGVLTYEQYF.

Notes on this clonotype: Mismatch with germline at one junction end may stem from a read error. The CDR3: CATSRMGGIDTQYF. In DNA, the CDR3 is TGTGCCACCAGCAGAATGGGTGGGATAGATACACAGTATTTT. This sequence joins TRBV15 and TRBJ2-3; D remains ambiguous. The CDR3 is 14 residues long. In germline, CDR1 is LNHNV, CDR2 YYDKDF (reference sequence).

The chain has TRBV19 and TRBJ1-5; D perhaps matches TRBD1 (6 bases). Germline V lookup: CDR1 LNHDA, CDR2 SQIVND (reference sequence). Between the trimmed V and J ends, which lost 3 bases and 6 bases, there was a span of 9 bases. This CDR3 comprises 13 residues. The CDR3 spells CASSMKGGQPQHF. The CDR3 DNA follows: TGTGCCAGTAGTATGAAGGGGGGTCAGCCCCAGCATTTT.

For this clonotype: A read error may explain this, as a much larger clone is one base away. The chain carries TRBV6-1 and TRBJ2-3; a weak D match, TRBD2 (6 bases). CDR1 is MNHNS and CDR2 is SASEGT in the germline V gene. This CDR3 region has 14 residues. V lost 5 bases and J lost 7, with 16 bases in between. In nucleotides, the CDR3 is TGTGCCAGCAGTCCAACCTCCGGGGGTAATACGCAGTATTTT. Translating it yields CASSPTSGGNTQYF.

The chain joins TRBV6-6 to TRBJ1-5, with TRBD1 as a possible D gene (5 bases). This CDR3 has 16 amino acids. Germline V CDR1 and CDR2: MNHNY, SVGAGI (reference sequence). Trimming stripped 6 bases from V and 0 bases from J, with 15 bases between. CDR3 DNA sequence: TGTGCCAGCAGGGGACTTCTCACTCATAGCAATCAGCCCCAGCATTTT. It yields the protein CASRGLLTHSNQPQHF.

This clonotype was counted ten times or more. This chain joins TRBV3-1 and TRBJ2-2; possible D gene TRBD2, 5 bases. CDR3 length equals 15 residues. V was trimmed by 5 bases and J by 2 bases, leaving 12 bases between them. Germline V CDR1 and CDR2: LGHDT, YNNKEL (reference sequence). CDR3 protein: CASSSSGANTGELFF. CDR3 DNA sequence: TGTGCCAGCAGCTCAAGCGGAGCCAACACCGGGGAGCTGTTTTTT.

This clonotype was detected many times. V is TRBV5-1 and J is TRBJ2-1, with TRBD2 as a possible D gene (6 bases). V was trimmed by 0 bases and J by 5 bases, leaving 15 bases between them. CDR1 and CDR2 from the germline V gene are SGHRS and YFSETQ. This CDR3 has 16 residues. Here the CDR3 reads CASSLAHEGLDNEQFF. The CDR3 DNA reads TGCGCCAGCAGCTTGGCCCATGAGGGACTTGACAATGAGCAGTTCTTC.

The rearrangement links TRBV6-5 to TRBJ2-4; D not resolved. Between the trimmed V and J ends, which lost 3 bases and 5 bases, there was a span of 17 bases. CDR3 length: 16 amino acids. Germline lookup yields CDR1 MNHEY and CDR2 SVGAGI. The CDR3 spells CASSYTRKGGENIQYF. CDR3 in DNA: TGTGCCAGCAGTTATACTCGTAAGGGTGGGGAAAACATTCAGTACTTC.

At least ten counts were recorded for this clonotype. V is TRBV7-3 and J is TRBJ2-3; 10 positions match TRBD2. Looked up from germline, CDR1 is SGHTA and CDR2 is FQGTGA. V lost 0 bases and J lost 7; bases outside the gene matches: 4. The CDR3 covers 15 residues. CDR3 nucleotides: TGTGCCAGCAGCTTAACCGCACTAGCGGGGTATACGCAGTATTTT. This sequence encodes CASSLTALAGYTQYF.

The table lists this clonotype with a count of one. One end of the junction does not line up with germline, which may come from a read error. V gene TRBV7-8 combines with J gene TRBJ1-6; 7 nucleotides match TRBD1. The CDR3 has 13 amino acids. Germline CDR1 is SGHVS and CDR2 is FQNEAQ. This CDR3 is CASGPQGNSPLHF. CDR3 DNA sequence: TGTGCCAGCGGCCCACAGGGGAATTCACCTCTCCACTTT.

This clonotype showed up just a few times. Possible read error: a much larger clone is one base away. The chain has TRBV12-3 or TRBV12-4 and TRBJ1-2; D possibly corresponds to TRBD1 (5 bases). There are 13 residues in the CDR3. V shed 9 bases and J shed 8 bases, with 19 bases lying between them. The CDR3 sequence: CASRDQGSVGYTF. The CDR3 DNA reads TGTGCCAGTCGCGACCAGGGTTCGGTCGGCTACACCTTC.

The chain is built from TRBV2 and TRBJ1-6; unclear D gene. The CDR3 contains 15 residues. Trimming pared 7 bases from V and 6 bases from J, leaving 16 bases between. CDR1 is SNHLY, CDR2 FYNNEI, per germline. CDR3 protein: CASTVSSGSNSPLHF. For the CDR3, the DNA is TGTGCCAGCACTGTCTCTAGCGGGAGTAATTCACCCCTCCACTTT.

In nucleotides, the CDR3 is TGTGCCAGCAGCTTAACCAGCGGGGGGGCGCAGGAGCAGTTCTTC. It translates to CASSLTSGGAQEQFF. The V gene is TRBV7-3, the J gene TRBJ2-1, with 10 bases lining up with TRBD2. V lost 0 bases and J lost 10; bases outside the gene matches: 6. Germline values: CDR1 SGHTA, CDR2 FQGTGA. There are 15 residues in the CDR3. Looking up the rest from reference TRBV7-3 and TRBJ2-1 gives the full variable domain: GAGVSQTPSNKVTEKGKYVELRCDPISGHTALYWYRQSLGQGPEFLIYFQGTGAADDSGLPNDRFFAVRPEGSVSTLKIQRTERGDSAVYLCASSLTSGGAQEQFFGPGTRLTVL.